This T cell receptor (beta chain) was profiled in a study of CD8 T cells in Susac syndrome (dated by TCRdb to about 2019). Regarding the research as a whole: Repertoire sequencing was used to test whether CD8+ T cell activation and differentiation in Susac syndrome was antigen driven. The clonality of the CD8+ T cell repertoire was compared across some eleven healthy donors, some 14 Susac syndrome patients and fewer than 16 multiple sclerosis patients. Beyond this particular receptor, the publication reports: The number of individuals in the TCR sequencing and HLA analysis was acknowledged as relatively small.

This clonotype has more than one count but fewer than ten. No cognate antigen has been identified for it. Within one base of it there is no much larger clone, and no base qualities were kept. RNA was extracted with the RNeasy kit and 0.5 to 1 ug was reverse transcribed using random hexamers. The immunoSEQ multiplex PCR assay, covering 54 Vbeta and 13 Jbeta segments, was used to amplify TCR beta CDR3 regions. Bias from PCR amplification was corrected by using a synthetic template baseline for primer optimization and for computational correction. Concerning the study's data processing: Only productive sequences were kept, with reads annotated to V, D and J genes according to IMGT and analyzed in immunoSEQ Analyzer. Clonality was computed as one minus Shannon entropy normalized by log2 of the number of productive unique sequences. For each patient and control, public and private clones were evaluated within the 100 most prevalent clones. Susac-specific clones were defined as absent from healthy and MS cohorts, 1052 published viral clones and other ImmuneACCESS disease sequences. Using fastp at Q25 and MiXCR, TCRdb reprocessed the public reads and kept productive beta chains. Identical CDR3 protein sequences are pooled into one entry, listed with their most common genes and DNA. TCRdb's processing, not the authors', yielded these V and J calls. The sample has around 200,000 distinct CDR3 sequences on record, approximately 90% of them singletons. Over 0.1% of the sample is in the top ten clones.

Peripheral blood CD8+ and CD4+ T cells from healthy donors, Susac syndrome patients and multiple sclerosis patients were profiled by high-throughput TCR beta sequencing. Multiple sclerosis controls were treatment-naive patients with stable or active relapsing-remitting disease fulfilling revised McDonald criteria. Bulk CD8+ and CD4+ T cells were purified magnetically by negative isolation, whereas CD8+ TEMRA cells were enriched by FACS. Blood was drawn into EDTA tubes, processed within 24 hours, and PBMCs were isolated by density gradient centrifugation. PBMCs intended for TCR sequencing were cryopreserved in liquid nitrogen and thawed later in a water bath at 37 degrees C. The sorted or isolated CD4+, CD8+ and CD8+ TEMRA cells had a purity of 90% or higher. For CDR1 and CDR2, the germline V gene lists MNHEY and SVGEGT. Taken from cysteine to phenylalanine, the CDR3 has 14 residues. Left in the record is the CDR3 DNA by itself, 42 bases read in frame from the first base. The junction carries 8 bases between V and J, which are trimmed by 2 bases and 1 base respectively.

In this chain, TRBV6-2 or TRBV6-3 is recombined with TRBJ2-5; a tentative D match to TRBD1 spans 6 bases. The specimen was CD8+ T cells from PBMCs. This receptor was obtained from a human donor with multiple sclerosis. The CDR3 corresponds to CASSYGTTQETQYF. The DNA is TGTGCCAGCAGTTACGGGACAACCCAAGAGACCCAGTACTTC.